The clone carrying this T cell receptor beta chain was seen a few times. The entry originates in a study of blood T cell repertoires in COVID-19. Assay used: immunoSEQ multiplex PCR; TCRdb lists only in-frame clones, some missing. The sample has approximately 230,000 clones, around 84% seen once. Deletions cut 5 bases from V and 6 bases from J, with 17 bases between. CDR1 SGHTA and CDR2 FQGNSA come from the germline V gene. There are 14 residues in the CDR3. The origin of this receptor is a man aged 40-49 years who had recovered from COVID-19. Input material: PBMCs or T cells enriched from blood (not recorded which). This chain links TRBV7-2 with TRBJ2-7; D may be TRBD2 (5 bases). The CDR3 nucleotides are TGTGCCAGCAGCGCGGGCCTTACACCTACCGAGCAGTACTTC. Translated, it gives CASSAGLTPTEQYF.